The 20 T cell receptor beta chains below all came from one sample that was sequenced in a study of blood T cell repertoires in COVID-19 (TCRdb year 2020). Receptor libraries were prepared by the immunoSEQ multiplex PCR assay. TCRdb obtained this table from immuneACCESS and retained in-frame rearrangements with V and J assigned. These tables miss some clones; where compared with another copy, unresolved V genes account for less than half of the shortfall, and the remainder is unexplained. The sample records 36,000 or so clones, 90% of which are singletons. The ten largest make up roughly 5% of the sample. The sample consisted of peripheral blood. These receptors came from a human donor in a cohort sampled during active COVID-19.

V is TRBV18 and J is TRBJ2-3; 7 bases align to TRBD1. The V gene end was trimmed by 2 bases and the J gene end by 4 bases; junction bases not matched to a gene: 6. Germline-derived CDR1 and CDR2 are KGHSH and LQKENI. The CDR3 runs to 15 residues. The CDR3 DNA reads TGTGCCAGCTCACCATACCAACAGGGGTCAGATACGCAGTATTTT. This encodes CASSPYQQGSDTQYF.

The chain couples TRBV5-5 to TRBJ2-7; D perhaps matches TRBD2 (6 bases). With 0 bases removed from V and 3 bases from J, the gap between germline ends came to 13 bases. The CDR3 totals 15 residues. The germline V gene has CDR1 SGHKS and CDR2 YYEKEE (reference sequence). The CDR3: CASSLDLAQLYEQYF. The CDR3 DNA reads as TGTGCCAGCAGCTTGGATCTAGCGCAACTCTACGAGCAGTACTTC.

J is TRBJ2-7 and V is TRBV6-2 or TRBV6-3, with 10 bases that match TRBD2. CDR3 size: 20 residues. CDR1 MNHEY and CDR2 SVGEGT come from the germline V gene. The J segment lost 10 bases and the V segment lost 6 bases, leaving 30 bases of the junction unmatched. The DNA of the CDR3 is TGTGCCAGCAGCCCCACCCTACCCTCCTCGGGGCTAGCGGGAGCACCCCCCCAGTACTTC. It specifies CASSPTLPSSGLAGAPPQYF.

J is TRBJ2-3 and V is TRBV3-1 (or the pseudogene TRBV3-2); 10 positions agree with TRBD2. The CDR3 extends over 15 amino acids. Per the germline V gene, CDR1 is LGHDT and CDR2 is YNNKEL (reference sequence). With 1 base clipped from V and 4 bases from J, the junction kept 2 bases outside the gene matches. CDR3 nucleotides: TGTGCCAGCAGCCAAGCTAGCGGGGGACCAGATACGCAGTATTTT. Translation gives CASSQASGGPDTQYF.

The genes are TRBV19 and TRBJ2-2, with 8 positions matching TRBD2. The CDR3 totals 15 residues. V was pared by 7 bases and J by 3 bases, with 7 bases of the junction left unmatched. The germline CDR1 and CDR2 sequences are LNHDA and SQIVND (reference sequence). This CDR3 reads CASTRLAGYTGELFF. CDR3 bases: TGTGCCAGTACGCGTCTAGCGGGCTACACCGGGGAGCTGTTTTTT.

The chain carries TRBV3-1 (or the pseudogene TRBV3-2) and TRBJ2-7; the D gene is possibly TRBD1 (6 bases). The V and J ends lost 3 bases and 7 bases respectively, with 13 bases between them. Germline V gene data show CDR1 as LGHDT and CDR2 as YNNKEL (reference sequence). The CDR3 sequence is 13 residues long. The CDR3 nucleotides are TGTGCCAGCAGCCAGCCTCAGGGGCGGGAGCAGTACTTC. Protein: CASSQPQGREQYF.

The CDR3 loop reads CASSVVPDSAQYF. The CDR3 region has the DNA TGTGCCAGCAGCGTAGTGCCTGACTCCGCGCAGTATTTT. The chain carries TRBV9 and TRBJ2-3; D uncertain. The V gene's germline CDR1 is SGDLS and CDR2 YYNGEE. V was trimmed by 0 bases and J by 10 bases, leaving 12 bases between them. The CDR3 extends over 13 amino acids.

The chain's CDR3 is CSVGTGYSYEQYF. The CDR3 bases are TGCAGCGTTGGGACAGGTTACTCCTACGAGCAGTACTTC. The chain couples TRBV29-1 to TRBJ2-7, with 7 bases aligning to TRBD1. This CDR3 contains 13 residues. J lost 0 bases, V lost 4 bases, and 3 bases had no gene match. From germline, CDR1 is SQVTM and CDR2 ANQGSEA.

This clone has only a few counts. In DNA, the CDR3 is TGTGCCTGGACGGGACTAGCGGGAGGAGATACGCAGTATTTT. This translates into CAWTGLAGGDTQYF. V usage is TRBV30 and J usage is TRBJ2-3; TRBD2 matches 15 bases. This CDR3 region has 14 residues. CDR1 is GTSNPN, CDR2 SVGIG, per germline (reference sequence). Trimming cost V 4 bases and J 5 bases; bases outside gene matches: 1.

The V call is TRBV4-1, the J call TRBJ1-2; D is undetermined. The germline V gene has CDR1 MGHRA and CDR2 YSYEKL. The CDR3 has 15 amino acids. The ends were cut back, 1 base at V and 4 bases at J, with 13 bases in the middle. The CDR3 bases are TGCGCCAGCAGCCAAGGATCCACCGGCGGCTATGGCTACACCTTC. Translated, it gives CASSQGSTGGYGYTF.

The V gene is TRBV10-2, the J gene TRBJ2-1; 8 bases align to TRBD2. Germline CDR1 is WSHSY and CDR2 is SAAADI. V shed 0 bases, J shed 3 bases, and the junction held 7 bases outside the gene matches. CDR3 length: 17 amino acids. The CDR3 here is CASSESAGLVSYNEQFF. The CDR3 DNA reads TGCGCCAGCAGTGAGTCTGCGGGACTAGTTAGCTACAATGAGCAGTTCTTC.

The V and J genes are TRBV7-9 and TRBJ2-5; no reliable D call. The CDR3 has 13 residues. From germline, CDR1 is SEHNR and CDR2 FQNEAQ (reference sequence). Trimming removed 4 bases from V and 4 bases from J, with 10 bases in between. The CDR3 region has the DNA TGTGCCAGCAGCTACCGGTCCGGAGAGACCCAGTACTTC. The encoded protein is CASSYRSGETQYF.

CDR3 region: CSVGGHPNTEAFF. The CDR3 nucleotides are TGCAGCGTTGGGGGGCACCCAAACACTGAAGCTTTCTTT. The chain is built from TRBV29-1 and TRBJ1-1; D might be TRBD1 (6 bases). The CDR3 runs to 13 residues. The V end was cut by 4 bases, the J end by 2 bases, with 11 bases between. Germline-derived CDR1 and CDR2 are SQVTM and ANQGSEA. The full variable domain, its missing parts supplied by reference TRBV29-1 and TRBJ1-1, is SAVISQKPSRDICQRGTSLTIQCQVDSQVTMMFWYRQQPGQSLTLIATANQGSEATYESGFVIDKFPISRPNLTFSTLTVSNMSPEDSSIYLCSVGGHPNTEAFFGQGTRLTVV.

This chain connects TRBV7-2 to TRBJ2-1, with 7 positions matching TRBD1. Germline V gene lookup returns CDR1 SGHTA and CDR2 FQGNSA. Trimming at V came to 6 bases and at J to 15 bases, leaving 14 bases not matched to a gene. The CDR3 sequence is 13 residues long. The CDR3 sequence is CASRAITGAGRFF. The CDR3 DNA sequence: TGTGCCAGCAGGGCAATAACAGGGGCAGGGCGGTTCTTC.

V is TRBV11-2 and J is TRBJ2-1; 11 nucleotides align to TRBD2. Germline V gene data show CDR1 as SGHAT and CDR2 as FQNNGV. The trim removed 3 bases at V and 9 bases at J, leaving 4 bases unmatched. The CDR3 runs 14 residues. The CDR3 protein is CASSFTSGRGEQFF. CDR3 nucleotide sequence: TGTGCCAGCAGCTTCACTAGCGGGAGAGGTGAGCAGTTCTTC.

The chain combines TRBV6-1 with TRBJ1-2; TRBD1 might be the D (5 bases). V lost 7 bases, J lost 1 base, and 16 bases lay in between. The germline gives CDR1 MNHNS, CDR2 SASEGT. This CDR3 has 15 residues. The CDR3 region is CASTHGGNVNYGYTF. The CDR3 DNA sequence: TGTGCCAGCACCCATGGGGGGAACGTTAACTATGGCTACACCTTC.

This sequence joins TRBV2 and TRBJ1-4; 7 nucleotides match TRBD1. J was trimmed by 0 bases and V by 5 bases; bases with no gene match: 3. The CDR3 has 15 residues. The germline V gene encodes CDR1 SNHLY and CDR2 FYNNEI. CDR3 loop: CASSTQGATNEKLFF. The CDR3 bases are TGTGCCAGCAGTACCCAGGGGGCAACTAATGAAAAACTGTTTTTT.

The V and J genes are TRBV6-5 and TRBJ2-7; TRBD1 matches 9 bases. This CDR3 contains 14 residues. Looked up from germline, CDR1 is MNHEY and CDR2 is SVGAGI. J was trimmed by 6 bases and V by 6 bases; bases with no gene match: 9. The CDR3 reads CASRTDRGNAEQYF. In DNA, the CDR3 is TGTGCCAGCAGAACTGACAGGGGGAATGCCGAGCAGTACTTC.

This rearrangement joins TRBV5-4 to TRBJ2-5; D is uncertain. The CDR3 is 12 residues long. Germline CDR1 reads SGHNT; CDR2 reads YYREEE (reference sequence). V shed 4 bases and J shed 4 bases, with 8 bases lying between them. CDR3 amino acids: CASSMGRETQYF. The CDR3 DNA follows: TGTGCCAGCAGCATGGGTCGAGAGACCCAGTACTTC. Complete variable domain (other parts from reference TRBV5-4 and TRBJ2-5): ETGVTQSPTHLIKTRGQQVTLRCSSQSGHNTVSWYQQALGQGPQFIFQYYREEENGRGNFPPRFSGLQFPNYSSELNVNALELDDSALYLCASSMGRETQYFGPGTRLLVL.

The chain carries TRBV9 and TRBJ1-2, with 7 bases fitting TRBD1. Germline V gene lookup returns CDR1 SGDLS and CDR2 YYNGEE. V lost 4 bases, J lost 4 bases, and 10 bases stayed unmatched. CDR3 length equals 15 residues. The CDR3, as DNA: TGTGCCAGCAGCCCACAGGGGCGAGTACTCTATGGCTACACCTTC. It specifies CASSPQGRVLYGYTF. The full variable domain, completed using reference TRBV9 and TRBJ1-2, is DSGVTQTPKHLITATGQRVTLRCSPRSGDLSVYWYQQSLDQGLQFLIQYYNGEERAKGNILERFSAQQFPDLHSELNLSSLELGDSALYFCASSPQGRVLYGYTFGSGTRLTVV.